This TCR beta chain was documented in a study of long-term antiretroviral therapy in people with HIV. All participants with HIV were treated in the United States. Version v3.0 of the immunoSEQ assay ran at survey level. Method: immunoSEQ multiplex PCR; TCRdb's copy keeps in-frame clones and lacks some. The table lists over 35,000 clones, 75% to 85% of them singletons. This CDR3 has 13 amino acids. Germline lookup yields CDR1 LNHDA and CDR2 SQIVND (reference sequence). Trimming cost V 4 bases and J 5 bases, with 8 bases left between them. The TCR comes from a young man with HIV. This chain joins TRBV19 and TRBJ1-4; the D gene is possibly TRBD1 (5 bases). This material consisted of unsorted PBMCs, taken 3.4 years after starting antiretroviral therapy. The CDR3 nucleotides are TGTGCCAGTAGTACAGGGTTGAATGAAAAACTGTTTTTT. Amino acid sequence: CASSTGLNEKLFF.